This T cell receptor beta chain originates from a study of blood T cell repertoires in COVID-19. Looking at the study overall: Italy, Spain and the United States were the sources of the convalescent and acute COVID-19 samples. PBMCs, B-cell-depleted T cells, or T cells provided the cDNA or gDNA that made up the material.

Trimming left V 7 bases short and J 1 base short, with 20 bases between. Germline V lookup: CDR1 SGHKS, CDR2 YYEKEE (reference sequence). The CDR3 covers 16 residues. In the original analysis: Estimated nucleated cell counts came from reference gene primer amplification. Produced via immunoSEQ multiplex PCR; TCRdb's table is partial and in-frame only. The DNA was the basis for D and trimming; V, J and clone size are from that table. The sample has around 240,000 clones; 70% to 85% are singletons. This sequence joins TRBV5-5 and TRBJ1-1; the D gene is possibly TRBD1 (6 bases). The sample comprised peripheral blood. The sequence was collected from a woman older than 75 with acute or convalescent COVID-19. In DNA, the CDR3 is TGTGCCAGCGAAAATGTAGTGGGACATCAGAACACTGAAGCTTTCTTT. It is translated as CASENVVGHQNTEAFF. The whole variable domain, remainder taken from reference TRBV5-5 and TRBJ1-1, is DAGVTQSPTHLIKTRGQQVTLRCSPISGHKSVSWYQQVLGQGPQFIFQYYEKEERGRGNFPDRFSARQFPNYSSELNVNALLLGDSALYLCASENVVGHQNTEAFFGQGTRLTVV.